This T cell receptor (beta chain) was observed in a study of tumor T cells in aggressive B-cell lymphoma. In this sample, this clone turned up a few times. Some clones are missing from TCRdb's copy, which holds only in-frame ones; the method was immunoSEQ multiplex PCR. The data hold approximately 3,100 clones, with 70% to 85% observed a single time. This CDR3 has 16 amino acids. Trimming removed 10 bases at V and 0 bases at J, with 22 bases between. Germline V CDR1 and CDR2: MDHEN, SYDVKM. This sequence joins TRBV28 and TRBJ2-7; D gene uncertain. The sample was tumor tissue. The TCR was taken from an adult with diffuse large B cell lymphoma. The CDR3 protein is CAKVSPAVKSSYEQYF. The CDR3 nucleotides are TGTGCCAAGGTCTCTCCGGCGGTCAAGAGCTCCTACGAGCAGTACTTC.